The 9 T cell receptor beta chains reported below all come from one sample, sequenced in a study of Ad26.COV2.S vaccination and SARS-CoV-2 variants. Sequencing used immunoSEQ multiplex PCR; TCRdb keeps in-frame clones, though not all of them. The table includes just over 350,000 clones, about 91% detected once. Sequencing used peripheral blood, obtained after recovery from COVID-19. These receptor sequences come from a human donor who had recovered from COVID-19.

This rearrangement joins TRBV20-1 to TRBJ1-2; 7 bases line up with TRBD1. With V trimmed by 3 bases and J by 2 bases, 3 bases remained unmatched. This CDR3 region has 13 residues. Germline CDR1 DFQATT, CDR2 SNEGSKA (reference sequence). CDR3: CSASAQGNYGYTF. Written as DNA, the CDR3 is TGCAGTGCTAGTGCACAGGGGAACTATGGCTACACCTTC.

The genes are TRBV6-2 or TRBV6-3 and TRBJ1-2, with D perhaps TRBD1 (6 bases). Trimming left V 2 bases short and J 5 bases short, with 6 bases between. Germline V lookup: CDR1 MNHEY, CDR2 SVGEGT. The CDR3 runs to 12 residues. DNA of the CDR3: TGTGCCAGCAGTTACGGACAGTATGGCTACACCTTC. Protein product: CASSYGQYGYTF.

This clone is a singleton in its sample. This chain uses TRBV6-2 or TRBV6-3 with TRBJ1-5, with D hard to call. This CDR3 region has 13 residues. CDR1 is MNHEY, CDR2 SVGEGT, per germline. The V end was cut by 2 bases, the J end by 6 bases, with 8 bases between. CDR3: CASSYPLVQPQHF. The CDR3 region has the DNA TGTGCCAGCAGTTACCCCCTTGTTCAGCCCCAGCATTTT.

This clone was seen only once. The rearrangement links TRBV6-5 to TRBJ1-2; possibly TRBD1 for D (6 bases). V was pared by 8 bases and J by 9 bases, with 19 bases between. Germline V gene sequence: CDR1 MNHEY, CDR2 SVGAGI. There are 13 residues in the CDR3. The CDR3: CASDSGTGLSYTF. CDR3 nucleotides: TGTGCCAGCGATTCCGGAACAGGGCTAAGCTACACCTTC.

The J gene is TRBJ2-1, the V gene TRBV3-1 (or the pseudogene TRBV3-2); 7 bases align to TRBD2. CDR3 size: 16 residues. Germline values: CDR1 LGHDT, CDR2 YNNKEL (reference sequence). The V segment lost 4 bases and the J segment 5 bases; nucleotides outside the gene matches: 11. The CDR3 DNA reads TGTGCCAGCAGCCGAGCCGGGGGGATGGTGCACAATGAGCAGTTCTTC. Protein sequence: CASSRAGGMVHNEQFF.

The rearrangement links TRBV19 to TRBJ2-7, with TRBD1 matching 11 bases. Per the germline V gene, CDR1 is LNHDA and CDR2 is SQIVND (reference sequence). V trimming: 8 bases; J trimming: 3 bases; junction bases outside the gene matches: 12. The CDR3 is made up of 16 amino acids. The CDR3 DNA is TGTGCCAGTCTCTCGGGGGGACAGGGGGAAATCTACGAGCAGTACTTC. Translating gives CASLSGGQGEIYEQYF. Complete variable domain (other parts from reference TRBV19 and TRBJ2-7): DGGITQSPKYLFRKEGQNVTLSCEQNLNHDAMYWYRQDPGQGLRLIYYSQIVNDFQKGDIAEGYSVSREKKESFPLTVTSAQKNPTAFYLCASLSGGQGEIYEQYFGPGTRLTVT.

Notes on this clone: Other DNA variants within this sample encode the same CDR3. The chain recombines TRBV5-1 with TRBJ2-3; possibly TRBD2 for D (6 bases). CDR1 and CDR2 (germline): SGHRS, YFSETQ. V was cut by 5 bases and J by 3 bases, with 10 bases left in between. There are 13 residues in the CDR3. The CDR3 DNA sequence: TGCGCCAGCAGTCATGGGGGGACAGATACGCAGTATTTT. Translated, it gives CASSHGGTDTQYF.

This clone was observed a handful of times. The chain employs TRBV7-9 and TRBJ1-2, with D unresolved. The CDR3 length is 14 residues. V lost 5 bases and J 0 bases, leaving 10 bases between the germline ends. In germline, CDR1 is SEHNR, CDR2 FQNEAQ (reference sequence). The CDR3 region has the DNA TGTGCCAGCAGCCCGGACGGGACTAACTATGGCTACACCTTC. Translated: CASSPDGTNYGYTF.

The chain couples TRBV19 to TRBJ2-7, with D perhaps TRBD1 or TRBD2 (5 bases each). Trimming shortened V by 2 bases and J by 7 bases, and 24 bases separated the two germline ends. Per germline, CDR1 LNHDA and CDR2 SQIVND (reference sequence). The CDR3 contains 17 residues. CDR3 bases: TGTGCCAGTAGTATATGGGGACCGGACACAAGTCTACAAGAGCAGTACTTC. Residues: CASSIWGPDTSLQEQYF.